These 32 T cell receptor beta chains originate from one sample sequenced in a study of OX40 agonist ivuxolimab in advanced cancers. Sequencing was performed with immunoSEQ multiplex PCR; in TCRdb, only in-frame clones are kept and a portion is missing. This sample has under 100,000 clones; nearly 90% occur once, and the top ten carry approximately 0.36%. This specimen was CD4+ or CD8+ T cells sorted from blood, taken in a trial of the OX40 agonist ivuxolimab. These TCRs come from an adult with an advanced solid tumor such as melanoma, head and neck, liver or kidney cancer.

The V and J genes are TRBV5-4 and TRBJ1-1; tentative D call: TRBD1 (6 bases). CDR1 and CDR2 (germline): SGHNT, YYREEE (reference sequence). The ends were cut back, 4 bases at V and 12 bases at J, with 19 bases in the middle. CDR3 size: 13 residues. The CDR3 DNA sequence: TGTGCCAGCAGCGGGTCGACAGGCCGATTCCCTTTCTTT. Encoded protein: CASSGSTGRFPFF.

V and J are TRBV4-3 and TRBJ1-5; maybe TRBD1 (6 bases). This CDR3 has 15 amino acids. Germline V CDR1 and CDR2: LGHNA, YSLEER. Trimming removed 0 bases from V and 7 bases from J, with 13 bases in between. CDR3 sequence (DNA): TGCGCCAGCAGCCAAGATTCGGGGGGCGGGCAGCCCCAGCATTTT. This gives the protein CASSQDSGGGQPQHF.

V and J are TRBV27 and TRBJ1-1; tentatively, D is TRBD1 (6 bases). This CDR3 has 17 residues. The germline gives CDR1 MNHEY, CDR2 SMNVEV (reference sequence). The ends were cut back, 0 bases at V and 4 bases at J, with 18 bases in the middle. CDR3 amino acids: CASSLSPWEGGTTEAFF. The DNA for the CDR3 is TGTGCCAGCAGTTTATCCCCCTGGGAAGGGGGGACCACTGAAGCTTTCTTT.

The V gene is TRBV5-1, the J gene TRBJ2-5; the match to TRBD2 covers 7 bases. V lost 4 bases and J lost 5; bases outside the gene matches: 11. The germline gives CDR1 SGHRS, CDR2 YFSETQ. CDR3 size: 15 residues. The CDR3 DNA reads TGCGCCAGCAGCCCGGGGCTAGCGGAATCGGAGACCCAGTACTTC. Protein product: CASSPGLAESETQYF.

This chain uses TRBV6-5 with TRBJ1-2; D perhaps matches TRBD1 (5 bases). The CDR3 totals 13 residues. The V end was cut by 6 bases, the J end by 3 bases, with 11 bases between. Per germline, CDR1 MNHEY and CDR2 SVGAGI. The CDR3 DNA reads as TGTGCCAGCAGCCCGACGGGGCACTATGGCTACACCTTC. Protein sequence: CASSPTGHYGYTF.

This rearrangement joins TRBV10-3 to TRBJ1-1; TRBD1 matches at 7 bases. CDR1 and CDR2 (germline): ENHRY, SYGVKD. V shed 3 bases and J 7 bases; nucleotides not matched to a gene: 17. This CDR3 spans 17 amino acids. CDR3 residues: CAISEVRGIQVRREAFF. CDR3 in DNA: TGTGCCATCAGTGAAGTCAGGGGGATACAAGTCAGACGTGAAGCTTTCTTT.

This chain links TRBV28 with TRBJ2-7; D uncertain. This CDR3 spans 12 amino acids. Trimming removed 7 bases from V and 1 base from J, with 8 bases in between. CDR1 MDHEN and CDR2 SYDVKM come from the germline V gene. The CDR3 nucleotides read TGTGCCAGCATGAGAATTTCCTACGAGCAGTACTTC. This gives the protein CASMRISYEQYF.

The J gene is TRBJ1-2, the V gene TRBV10-3; D may be TRBD1 (5 bases). Germline lookup yields CDR1 ENHRY and CDR2 SYGVKD. Trimming removed 1 base at V and 8 bases at J, with 11 bases between. There are 13 residues in the CDR3. The CDR3 region is CAISEFQGGGYTF. In DNA, the CDR3 is TGTGCCATCAGTGAGTTCCAGGGAGGAGGCTACACCTTC.

This clone was counted a single time. The V gene is TRBV4-1, the J gene TRBJ2-1; 7 nucleotides match TRBD2. The CDR3 has 15 amino acids. The V gene end was trimmed by 1 base and the J gene end by 4 bases; junction bases not matched to a gene: 4. Germline-derived CDR1 and CDR2 are MGHRA and YSYEKL. The CDR3 sequence: CASSQGPGGYNEQFF. The CDR3 DNA reads TGCGCCAGCAGCCAAGGGCCGGGGGGATACAATGAGCAGTTCTTC.

The chain links TRBV19 to TRBJ2-3; TRBD1 aligns across 9 bases. The CDR3 contains 15 residues. CDR1 is LNHDA and CDR2 is SQIVND in the germline V gene (reference sequence). V dropped 5 bases and J dropped 2; count of bases not matched to a gene: 5. CDR3: CASSVGTGFTDTQYF. The CDR3 coding sequence is TGTGCCAGTAGTGTCGGGACAGGGTTCACAGATACGCAGTATTTT.

The chain is built from TRBV5-4 and TRBJ2-2; D gene ambiguous. Germline V CDR1 and CDR2: SGHNT, YYREEE (reference sequence). CDR3 length: 15 amino acids. Trimming removed 4 bases from V and 0 bases from J, with 10 bases in between. CDR3 region: CASSPDLPNTGELFF. The CDR3 DNA sequence: TGTGCCAGCAGCCCGGACCTTCCGAACACCGGGGAGCTGTTTTTT.

The rearrangement links TRBV6-6 to TRBJ1-5; D gene uncertain. The germline V gene has CDR1 MNHNY and CDR2 SVGAGI (reference sequence). The V end was cut by 5 bases, the J end by 2 bases, with 13 bases between. This CDR3 has 15 amino acids. CDR3 region: CASSRTRVRNQPQHF. CDR3 DNA: TGTGCCAGCAGTCGAACTAGGGTGCGCAATCAGCCCCAGCATTTT.

The chain employs TRBV5-6 and TRBJ1-3, with D possibly matching TRBD1 (5 bases). V dropped 2 bases and J dropped 2 bases, with 11 bases sitting between them. This CDR3 has 15 residues. Germline V gene sequence: CDR1 SGHDT, CDR2 YYEEEE. The CDR3 nucleotides read TGTGCCAGCAGCTTACTTCTGGGGGCTGGAAACACCATATATTTT. The encoded protein is CASSLLLGAGNTIYF.

V usage is TRBV4-3 and J usage is TRBJ1-6; 7 positions match TRBD1. This CDR3 spans 16 amino acids. The germline gives CDR1 LGHNA, CDR2 YSLEER. V lost 1 base to trimming and J lost 7 bases; unmatched junction nucleotides: 7. The CDR3 sequence: CASSQAGGYRNSPLHF. The CDR3 DNA reads as TGCGCCAGCAGCCAAGCAGGGGGGTATCGGAATTCACCCCTCCACTTT.

The V and J genes are TRBV15 and TRBJ1-2; no reliable D call. Trimming stripped 1 base from V and 1 base from J, with 13 bases between. The CDR3 totals 16 residues. Germline assignment: CDR1 LNHNV and CDR2 YYDKDF (reference sequence). The CDR3, as DNA: TGTGCCACCAGCAGAGTTTCAGTCTCGGGTAACTATGGCTACACCTTC. It specifies CATSRVSVSGNYGYTF.

The chain recombines TRBV5-6 with TRBJ2-5, with TRBD1 identical over 9 bases. V lost 0 bases, J lost 9 bases, and 6 bases stayed unmatched. The CDR3 is made up of 14 amino acids. Germline lookup yields CDR1 SGHDT and CDR2 YYEEEE. CDR3 DNA: TGTGCCAGCAGCTTGGGTGGGGGACAGGGTGCCCAGTACTTC. It yields the protein CASSLGGGQGAQYF.

The chain employs TRBV15 and TRBJ1-1, with D unclear. This CDR3 has 14 residues. The germline V gene has CDR1 LNHNV and CDR2 YYDKDF (reference sequence). The V and J ends lost 1 base and 5 bases respectively, with 11 bases between them. CDR3 DNA: TGTGCCACCAGCAGAGTTGGAGTAGGAACTGAAGCTTTCTTT. Its translation is CATSRVGVGTEAFF.

The count of this clone is one. CDR3 nucleotide sequence: TGTGCCAGCAGTGACGACAGAACTGGAAACACCATATATTTT. It yields the protein CASSDDRTGNTIYF. This sequence joins TRBV2 and TRBJ1-3, with a tentative D call TRBD1 (5 bases). The CDR3 consists of 14 residues. Germline values: CDR1 SNHLY, CDR2 FYNNEI. Trimming took 3 bases from V and 2 from J, leaving 8 bases between them.

V usage is TRBV5-1 and J usage is TRBJ2-1; 12 bases match TRBD1. The CDR3 consists of 16 residues. Germline loops: CDR1 SGHRS, CDR2 YFSETQ. Trimming at V came to 4 bases and at J to 4 bases, leaving 6 bases not matched to a gene. In DNA form, the CDR3 reads TGCGCCAGCAGCATTGGGACAGGGGGCGCGTACAATGAGCAGTTCTTC. It encodes CASSIGTGGAYNEQFF.

CDR3 residues: CAISGSGLSNQPQHF. CDR3 nucleotides: TGTGCCATCAGTGGGTCAGGGCTTTCGAATCAGCCCCAGCATTTT. The V and J genes are TRBV10-3 and TRBJ1-5; D may be TRBD1 (5 bases). V lost 4 bases and J lost 4, with 14 bases in between. The length of the CDR3 is 15 residues. CDR1 and CDR2 (germline): ENHRY, SYGVKD.

The chain recombines TRBV5-4 with TRBJ2-7; the D is unclear. Germline lookup yields CDR1 SGHNT and CDR2 YYREEE (reference sequence). The CDR3 has 13 amino acids. V lost 0 bases and J 5 bases, leaving 9 bases between the germline ends. CDR3 sequence reads: CASSLGRSNEQYF. The CDR3 coding sequence is TGTGCCAGCAGCTTGGGACGTTCCAACGAGCAGTACTTC.

The gene calls are TRBV5-1 and TRBJ2-5; a weak D match, TRBD2 (5 bases). Trimming removed 1 base from V and 2 bases from J, with 15 bases in between. CDR1 is SGHRS and CDR2 is YFSETQ in the germline V gene. This CDR3 is 16 amino acids long. CDR3 loop: CASSLFLASSQETQYF. The DNA for the CDR3 is TGCGCCAGCAGCTTGTTCTTAGCGTCTTCTCAAGAGACCCAGTACTTC. The variable domain in full, completed from reference TRBV5-1 and TRBJ2-5, reads KAGVTQTPRYLIKTRGQQVTLSCSPISGHRSVSWYQQTPGQGLQFLFEYFSETQRNKGNFPGRFSGRQFSNSRSEMNVSTLELGDSALYLCASSLFLASSQETQYFGPGTRLLVL.

The CDR3 DNA reads TGTGCCAGCAGTCTCCGGGGCTGGAACACTGAAGCTTTCTTT. The encoded protein is CASSLRGWNTEAFF. The rearrangement joins TRBV27 to TRBJ1-1; a weak D match, TRBD1 (5 bases). Germline V gene data show CDR1 as MNHEY and CDR2 as SMNVEV (reference sequence). With 5 bases removed from V and 1 base from J, the gap between germline ends came to 11 bases. This CDR3 region has 14 residues.

The chain couples TRBV27 to TRBJ1-2, with 9 bases that match TRBD1. Germline V gene sequence: CDR1 MNHEY, CDR2 SMNVEV (reference sequence). This CDR3 is 14 amino acids long. The junction had 7 bases not matched to a gene; V was cut back by 5 bases and J by 6 bases. In nucleotides, the CDR3 is TGTGCCAGCAGTCCCGACAGGGGGTTTGATGGCTACACCTTC. Protein sequence: CASSPDRGFDGYTF.

The V gene is TRBV11-1, the J gene TRBJ2-1, with 7 positions matching TRBD1. Trimming at V came to 6 bases and at J to 11 bases, leaving 7 bases not matched to a gene. Germline V gives CDR1 SGHAT, CDR2 FQDESV (reference sequence). The length of the CDR3 is 12 residues. As DNA, the CDR3 is TGTGCCAGCAGTCGAGAACAGGGGCAGCAGTTCTTC. This codes for CASSREQGQQFF.

The rearrangement joins TRBV7-9 to TRBJ1-3, with 8 bases fitting TRBD1. The CDR3 length is 15 residues. The germline gives CDR1 SEHNR, CDR2 FQNEAQ (reference sequence). Unmatched junction bases numbered 6, after V lost 4 bases and J lost 4 bases. The CDR3: CASSWGQVLGNTIYF. The CDR3 DNA reads as TGTGCCAGCAGCTGGGGACAGGTCTTAGGAAACACCATATATTTT. Full variable domain (missing parts from reference TRBV7-9 and TRBJ1-3): DTGVSQNPRHKITKRGQNVTFRCDPISEHNRLYWYRQTLGQGPEFLTYFQNEAQLEKSRLLSDRFSAERPKGSFSTLEIQRTEQGDSAMYLCASSWGQVLGNTIYFGEGSWLTVV.

This chain connects TRBV30 to TRBJ1-2; 8 nucleotides align to TRBD1. The CDR3 runs to 13 residues. Germline CDR1 reads GTSNPN; CDR2 reads SVGIG (reference sequence). V dropped 2 bases and J dropped 9; count of bases not matched to a gene: 8. The chain's CDR3 is CAWSNGQGRSYTF. In DNA, the CDR3 is TGTGCCTGGAGTAACGGACAGGGTAGAAGCTACACCTTC.

The chain has TRBV19 and TRBJ1-2; no clear D gene. Germline-derived CDR1 and CDR2 are LNHDA and SQIVND (reference sequence). CDR3 size: 13 residues. V shed 2 bases and J shed 7 bases, with 11 bases lying between them. CDR3 nucleotide sequence: TGTGCCAGTAGTATATCCTGGGTGCCTGGCTACACCTTC. Translating gives CASSISWVPGYTF.

The CDR3 spells CASSFGQGADTQYF. CDR3 in DNA: TGTGCCAGCAGCTTCGGACAGGGTGCAGATACGCAGTATTTT. V gene TRBV7-8 combines with J gene TRBJ2-3, with 8 positions matching TRBD1. V gave up 3 bases and J gave up 4 bases; unmatched junction bases: 3. CDR1 is SGHVS, CDR2 FQNEAQ, per germline. The CDR3 is 14 residues long.

The genes are TRBV28 and TRBJ1-1, with D maybe TRBD1 (6 bases). The CDR3 is made up of 14 amino acids. Germline V lookup: CDR1 MDHEN, CDR2 SYDVKM. Trimming took 2 bases from V and 2 from J, leaving 9 bases between them. The DNA of the CDR3 is TGTGCCAGCAGTTTAGCAGGGGCTAACACTGAAGCTTTCTTT. Translated: CASSLAGANTEAFF.

V and J are TRBV19 and TRBJ1-5; a possible D gene is TRBD1 (5 bases). V was trimmed by 1 base and J by 3 bases, leaving 10 bases between them. CDR1 LNHDA and CDR2 SQIVND come from the germline V gene (reference sequence). This CDR3 comprises 15 residues. The CDR3 coding sequence is TGTGCCAGTAGTATAGGACAGCTACTCAATCAGCCCCAGCATTTT. Translation: CASSIGQLLNQPQHF.

CDR3 DNA: TGTGCCAGCAGTTACCCCGTCGGGGGGGGCAATCAGCCCCAGCATTTT. Translating gives CASSYPVGGGNQPQHF. This chain connects TRBV6-6 to TRBJ1-5, with a weak D call TRBD1 (5 bases). Trimming left V 2 bases short and J 2 bases short, with 13 bases between. From germline, CDR1 is MNHNY and CDR2 SVGAGI (reference sequence). CDR3 length: 16 amino acids.